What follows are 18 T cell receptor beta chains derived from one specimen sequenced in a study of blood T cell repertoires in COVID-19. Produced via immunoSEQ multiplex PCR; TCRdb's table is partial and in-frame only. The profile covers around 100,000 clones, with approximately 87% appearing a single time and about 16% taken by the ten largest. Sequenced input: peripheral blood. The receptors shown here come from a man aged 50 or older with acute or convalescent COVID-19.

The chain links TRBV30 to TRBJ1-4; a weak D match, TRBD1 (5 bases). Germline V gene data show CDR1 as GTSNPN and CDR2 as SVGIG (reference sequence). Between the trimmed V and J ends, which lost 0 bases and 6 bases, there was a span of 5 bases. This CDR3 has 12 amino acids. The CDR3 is CAWSVGDEKLFF. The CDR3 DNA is TGTGCCTGGAGTGTAGGGGATGAAAAACTGTTTTTT.

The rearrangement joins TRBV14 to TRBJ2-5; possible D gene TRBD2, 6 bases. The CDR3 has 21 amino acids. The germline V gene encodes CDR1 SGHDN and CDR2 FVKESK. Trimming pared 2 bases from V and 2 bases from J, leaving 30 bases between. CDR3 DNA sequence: TGTGCCAGCAGCCAATCATGGCCGAGAAAACAGATGGGGGGAGATCAAGAGACCCAGTACTTC. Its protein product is CASSQSWPRKQMGGDQETQYF.

The chain's CDR3 is CASSRRVLAGGETQYF. For the CDR3, the DNA is TGCGCCAGCAGCAGGCGGGTCTTAGCGGGAGGGGAGACCCAGTACTTC. The genes are TRBV5-1 and TRBJ2-5; TRBD2 agrees at 11 bases. CDR1 SGHRS and CDR2 YFSETQ come from the germline V gene. V trimming: 4 bases; J trimming: 5 bases; junction bases outside the gene matches: 10. This CDR3 spans 16 amino acids.

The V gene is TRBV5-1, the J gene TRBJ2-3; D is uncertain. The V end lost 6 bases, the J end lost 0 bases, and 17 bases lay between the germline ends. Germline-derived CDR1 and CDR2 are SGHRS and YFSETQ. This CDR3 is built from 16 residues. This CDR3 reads CASTSLSGASTDTQYF. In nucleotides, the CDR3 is TGCGCCAGCACCTCCCTGTCAGGTGCTAGCACAGATACGCAGTATTTT.

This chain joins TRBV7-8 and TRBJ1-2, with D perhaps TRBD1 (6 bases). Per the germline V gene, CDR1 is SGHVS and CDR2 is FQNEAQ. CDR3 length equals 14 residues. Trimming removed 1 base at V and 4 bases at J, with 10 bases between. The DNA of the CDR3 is TGTGCCAGCAGCTTAGGGACAGACTCCTATGGCTACACCTTC. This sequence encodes CASSLGTDSYGYTF. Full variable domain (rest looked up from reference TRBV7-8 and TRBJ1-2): GAGVSQSPRYKVAKRGQDVALRCDPISGHVSLFWYQQALGQGPEFLTYFQNEAQLDKSGLPSDRFFAERPEGSVSTLKIQRTQQEDSAVYLCASSLGTDSYGYTFGSGTRLTVV.

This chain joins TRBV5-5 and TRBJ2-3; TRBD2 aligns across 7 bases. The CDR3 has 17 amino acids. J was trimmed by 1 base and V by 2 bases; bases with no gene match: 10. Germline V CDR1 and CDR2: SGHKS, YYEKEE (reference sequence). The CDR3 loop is CASSFRRLAGGTDTQYF. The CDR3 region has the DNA TGTGCCAGCAGCTTCCGTAGACTAGCTGGGGGCACAGATACGCAGTATTTT.

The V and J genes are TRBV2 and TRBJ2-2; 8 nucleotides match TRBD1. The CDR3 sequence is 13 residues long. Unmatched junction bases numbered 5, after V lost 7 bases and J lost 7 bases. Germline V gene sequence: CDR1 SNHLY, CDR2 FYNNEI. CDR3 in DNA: TGTGCCAGCAATGACAGGGGTAGCGGGGAGCTGTTTTTT. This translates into CASNDRGSGELFF.

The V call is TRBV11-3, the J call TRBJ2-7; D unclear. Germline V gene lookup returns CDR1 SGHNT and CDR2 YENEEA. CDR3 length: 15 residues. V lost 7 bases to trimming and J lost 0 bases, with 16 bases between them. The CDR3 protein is CASTVSGSSSYEQYF. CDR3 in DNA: TGTGCCAGCACCGTATCAGGTTCCTCCTCCTACGAGCAGTACTTC.

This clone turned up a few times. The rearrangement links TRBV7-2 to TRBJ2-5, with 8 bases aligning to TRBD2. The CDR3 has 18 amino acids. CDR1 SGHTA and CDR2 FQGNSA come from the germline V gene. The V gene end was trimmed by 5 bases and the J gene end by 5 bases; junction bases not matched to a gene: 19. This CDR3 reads CASSAPERGRRGWETQYF. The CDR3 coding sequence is TGTGCCAGCAGCGCCCCGGAGCGCGGGAGGAGAGGTTGGGAGACCCAGTACTTC.

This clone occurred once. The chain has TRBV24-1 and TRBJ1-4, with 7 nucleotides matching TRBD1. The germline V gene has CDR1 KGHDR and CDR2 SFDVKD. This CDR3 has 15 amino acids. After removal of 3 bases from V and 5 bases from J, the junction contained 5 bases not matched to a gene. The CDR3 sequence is CATSDPRDRNEKLFF. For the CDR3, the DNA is TGTGCCACCAGTGATCCCCGGGACAGAAATGAAAAACTGTTTTTT.

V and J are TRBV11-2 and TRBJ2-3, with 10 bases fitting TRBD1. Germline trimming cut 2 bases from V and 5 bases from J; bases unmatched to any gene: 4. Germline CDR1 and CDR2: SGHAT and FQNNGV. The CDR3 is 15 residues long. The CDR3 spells CASSLSGTGVDTQYF. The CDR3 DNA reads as TGTGCCAGCAGCTTATCCGGGACAGGGGTAGATACGCAGTATTTT.

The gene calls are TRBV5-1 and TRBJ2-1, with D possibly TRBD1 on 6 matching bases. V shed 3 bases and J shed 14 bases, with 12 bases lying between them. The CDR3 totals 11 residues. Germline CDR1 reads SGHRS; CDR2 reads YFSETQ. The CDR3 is CASSSPQGEFF. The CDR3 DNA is TGCGCCAGCAGCTCCCCACAGGGAGAGTTCTTC.

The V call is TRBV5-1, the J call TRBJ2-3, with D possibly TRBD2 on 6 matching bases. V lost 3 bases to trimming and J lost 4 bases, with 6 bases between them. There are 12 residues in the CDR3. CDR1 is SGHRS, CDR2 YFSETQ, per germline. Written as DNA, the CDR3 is TGCGCCAGCAGCTGGGGGGCAGATACGCAGTATTTT. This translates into CASSWGADTQYF.

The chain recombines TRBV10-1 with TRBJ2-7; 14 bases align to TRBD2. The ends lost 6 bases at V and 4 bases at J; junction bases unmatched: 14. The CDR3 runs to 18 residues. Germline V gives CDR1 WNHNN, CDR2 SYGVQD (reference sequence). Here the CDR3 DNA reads TGCGCCAGCAGCCCCATGGGACTAGCGGGAGATGTTGGGTACGAGCAGTACTTC. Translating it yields CASSPMGLAGDVGYEQYF.

CDR3 region: CATRDHRVGNEQFF. For the CDR3, the DNA is TGTGCCACCAGAGATCACAGGGTTGGTAATGAGCAGTTCTTC. The genes are TRBV24-1 and TRBJ2-1; a possible D gene is TRBD1 (6 bases). V was cut by 7 bases and J by 7 bases, with 16 bases left in between. The length of the CDR3 is 14 residues. Germline loops: CDR1 KGHDR, CDR2 SFDVKD.

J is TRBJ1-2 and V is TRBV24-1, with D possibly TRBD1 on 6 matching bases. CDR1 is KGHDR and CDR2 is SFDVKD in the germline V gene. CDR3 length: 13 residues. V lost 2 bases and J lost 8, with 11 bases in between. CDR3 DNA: TGTGCCACCAGTGATTGGCGACAGGTGGGCTACACCTTC. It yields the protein CATSDWRQVGYTF.

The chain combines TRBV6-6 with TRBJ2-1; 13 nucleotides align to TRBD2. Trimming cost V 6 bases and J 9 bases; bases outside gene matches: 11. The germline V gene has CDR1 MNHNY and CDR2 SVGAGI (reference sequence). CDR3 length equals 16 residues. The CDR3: CASRPGLAGVLGEQFF. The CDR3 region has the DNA TGTGCCAGCAGACCCGGACTAGCGGGAGTATTGGGTGAGCAGTTCTTC.

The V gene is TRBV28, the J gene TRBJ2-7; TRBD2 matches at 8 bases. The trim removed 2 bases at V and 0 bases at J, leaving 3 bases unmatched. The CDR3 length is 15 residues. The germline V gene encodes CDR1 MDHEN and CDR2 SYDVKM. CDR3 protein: CASSLGSGASYEQYF. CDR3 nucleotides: TGTGCCAGCAGTTTAGGTAGCGGGGCCTCCTACGAGCAGTACTTC.